Below are 9 T cell receptor beta chains sequenced from a single sample in a study of patients and donors after allogeneic stem cell transplantation. TCRdb independently ran MiXCR on the RT-PCR reads; one entry per CDR3 protein. The sample has 90,000 to 130,000 distinct CDR3 sequences; around 35% are singletons. Sequencing was performed on blood, either unsorted or a sorted T cell fraction (not recorded which). These TCRs come from a human donor who was either an allogeneic HSCT recipient or a stem cell or donor lymphocyte infusion donor (not recorded which). It is not recorded whose cells these are; they may come from a transplant donor.

The table lists this clonotype with many counts. The rearrangement links TRBV20-1 to TRBJ1-5; tentative D call: TRBD1 (5 bases). Germline lookup yields CDR1 DFQATT and CDR2 SNEGSKA (reference sequence). The CDR3 loop spans 14 amino acids. Between the trimmed V and J ends, which lost 6 bases and 6 bases, there was a span of 18 bases. The CDR3 coding sequence is TGCAGTGCCTTCACGGGGGAAAGGGGTCAGCCCCAGCATTTT. As protein: CSAFTGERGQPQHF.

This clonotype was picked up a small number of times. The chain combines TRBV10-3 with TRBJ2-1; D call uncertain. Germline V CDR1 and CDR2: ENHRY, SYGVKD. The ends were cut back, 3 bases at V and 4 bases at J, with 16 bases in the middle. CDR3 size: 16 residues. In nucleotides, the CDR3 is TGTGCCATCAGTGAAATAGGGCTAGAACTGTACAATGAGCAGTTCTTC. Translating it yields CAISEIGLELYNEQFF.

This chain uses TRBV15 with TRBJ2-7; 8 bases fit TRBD1. The V gene's germline CDR1 is LNHNV and CDR2 YYDKDF (reference sequence). The junction had 9 bases not matched to a gene; V was cut back by 2 bases and J by 6 bases. The CDR3 loop spans 15 amino acids. The CDR3 spells CATSRITDRDGEQYF. The CDR3 DNA reads TGTGCCACCAGCAGAATTACGGACAGGGATGGCGAGCAGTACTTC.

The chain uses TRBV4-2 and TRBJ2-7, with 10 bases that match TRBD2. The J segment lost 0 bases and the V segment lost 5 bases, leaving 7 bases of the junction unmatched. The CDR3 loop spans 16 amino acids. Per germline, CDR1 LGHNA and CDR2 YNFKEQ. CDR3 DNA: TGTGCCAGCAGCGTCCCCGGGACTAGCGCCTCCTACGAGCAGTACTTC. As protein: CASSVPGTSASYEQYF.

This clonotype has only a few counts. CDR3 DNA sequence: TGTGCCAGCCTACGGCGGGACGGGCCATACAATGAGCAGTTCTTC. Translation gives CASLRRDGPYNEQFF. V gene TRBV2 combines with J gene TRBJ2-1, with D maybe TRBD2 (6 bases). V was shortened by 8 bases and J by 4 bases, with 18 bases between the two germline ends. Germline V gives CDR1 SNHLY, CDR2 FYNNEI. The CDR3 is 15 amino acids.

The J gene is TRBJ2-4, the V gene TRBV30, with D unclear. CDR1 and CDR2 (germline): GTSNPN, SVGIG (reference sequence). The CDR3 extends over 15 amino acids. Trimming cost V 0 bases and J 0 bases, with 9 bases left between them. CDR3 sequence: CAWSVPGLAKNIQYF. CDR3 in DNA: TGTGCCTGGAGTGTACCCGGGCTAGCCAAAAACATTCAGTACTTC.

The rearrangement joins TRBV5-1 to TRBJ2-3; the D gene is possibly TRBD2 (5 bases). The CDR3 is 12 residues long. Germline CDR1 reads SGHRS; CDR2 reads YFSETQ. V gave up 3 bases and J gave up 7 bases, with 9 bases separating them. The CDR3 here is CASSSSSNTQYF. The CDR3 DNA reads as TGCGCCAGCAGCTCATCTAGCAATACGCAGTATTTT.

J is TRBJ2-6 and V is TRBV29-1; TRBD1 matches 7 bases. Looked up from germline, CDR1 is SQVTM and CDR2 is ANQGSEA. J gave up 0 bases and V 6 bases, and 8 bases lay outside the gene matches. The CDR3 runs to 16 residues. CDR3 in DNA: TGCAGCGTCGTAGACAGGGACCGCTCTGGGGCCAACGTCCTGACTTTC. Translation gives CSVVDRDRSGANVLTF.

The chain couples TRBV6-1 to TRBJ1-5, with D perhaps matching TRBD1 (5 bases). CDR1 and CDR2 from the germline V gene are MNHNS and SASEGT. V dropped 4 bases and J dropped 4 bases, with 14 bases sitting between them. The CDR3 consists of 15 residues. The CDR3 protein is CASSGQFEKNQPQHF. The CDR3 DNA reads TGTGCCAGCAGTGGACAGTTCGAGAAAAATCAGCCCCAGCATTTT.